A selection of T cell receptor beta chains follows, all from one sample in a study of T cell responses to AZD1222 COVID-19 vaccine. Produced via immunoSEQ multiplex PCR; TCRdb's table is partial and in-frame only. The sample includes more than 85,000 clones, 87% of them seen just once. The material sequenced was peripheral blood, taken on day 0 of AZD1222 vaccination. The receptors originated from an adult in good health. The CDR3 runs from the conserved cysteine through the conserved F or W. The order of the fields is D gene, clone size, J gene, V gene, CDR3 DNA, CDR3 protein. The D gene is left open where the match is weak. Clone size appears in some rows only: once, few, many, or a class for an expanded clone.

D: .; size: .; J: TRBJ1-6; V: TRBV9; DNA: TGTGCCAGCAGCCTCCTAGGCAGGGAATCACCCCTCCACTTT; CDR3: CASSLLGRESPLHF
D: .; size: .; J: TRBJ1-4; V: TRBV29-1; DNA: TGCAGCGTTGAATCACAGGGCACGGGAAAACTGTTTTTT; CDR3: CSVESQGTGKLFF
D: .; size: few; J: TRBJ2-1; V: TRBV6-5; DNA: TGTGCCAGCCGGGACGGCAACTCCTACAATGAGCAGTTCTTC; CDR3: CASRDGNSYNEQFF
D: .; size: .; J: TRBJ1-6; V: TRBV9; DNA: TGTGCCAGCAGCGCACCGGGTTCCTATAATTCACCCCTCCACTTT; CDR3: CASSAPGSYNSPLHF
D: TRBD1; size: .; J: TRBJ1-6; V: TRBV2; DNA: TGTGCCAGCAGAAGGGACAGGGGAGGTTCACCCCTCCACTTT; CDR3: CASRRDRGGSPLHF
D: .; size: .; J: TRBJ2-2; V: TRBV20-1; DNA: TGCAGTGCTAGTCCGGCCAGGGACACCGGGGAGCTGTTTTTT; CDR3: CSASPARDTGELFF
D: TRBD2; size: .; J: TRBJ2-3; V: TRBV7-2; DNA: TGTGCCAGCAGTTCGAATAGCGGGGGGGCAGGAGATACGCAGTATTTT; CDR3: CASSSNSGGAGDTQYF
D: .; size: .; J: TRBJ1-4; V: TRBV18; DNA: TGTGCCAGCTCACCACGGATAGACTCAACCGCAGGACTGTTTTTT; CDR3: CASSPRIDSTAGLFF
D: TRBD1; size: few; J: TRBJ1-1; V: TRBV2; DNA: TGTGCCAGCAACTATGGACAGGGGCAAACTGAAGCTTTCTTT; CDR3: CASNYGQGQTEAFF
D: .; size: .; J: TRBJ2-3; V: TRBV3-1/TRBV3-2; DNA: TGTGCCAGCAGCCAAGTGGGCCACTCAGATACGCAGTATTTT; CDR3: CASSQVGHSDTQYF
D: .; size: .; J: TRBJ1-1; V: TRBV5-1; DNA: TGCGCCAGCAGCTTGGCCCCAGGGCGGACTGAAGCTTTCTTT; CDR3: CASSLAPGRTEAFF
D: TRBD2; size: .; J: TRBJ2-1; V: TRBV24-1; DNA: TGTGCCACCAGTGATTTTACTAGCGGGGGTTCTAATGAGCAGTTCTTC; CDR3: CATSDFTSGGSNEQFF
D: .; size: few; J: TRBJ1-1; V: TRBV19; DNA: TGTGCCAGTAGCCAGACAGTAGCCGCTGAAGCTTTCTTT; CDR3: CASSQTVAAEAFF
D: TRBD1; size: .; J: TRBJ1-6; V: TRBV7-3; DNA: TGTGCCAGCAGCTTAAATGGACAGGGTAATTCACCCCTCCACTTT; CDR3: CASSLNGQGNSPLHF
D: .; size: .; J: TRBJ1-6; V: TRBV4-2; DNA: TGTGCCAGCAGCCAGGGGCCTAGGTCACCCCTCCACTTT; CDR3: CASSQGPRSPLHF
D: .; size: .; J: TRBJ2-3; V: TRBV5-1; DNA: TGCGCCAGCGTAGAGGGTGGCAGCACAGATACGCAGTATTTT; CDR3: CASVEGGSTDTQYF
D: .; size: .; J: TRBJ1-3; V: TRBV5-4; DNA: TGTGCCAGCAGCTTGAGTCGGGGAGTCTCTGGAAACACCATATATTTT; CDR3: CASSLSRGVSGNTIYF
D: .; size: once; J: TRBJ2-3; V: TRBV24-1; DNA: TGTGCCACCAGCTACGGCACCCCGAGGGATACGCAGTATTTT; CDR3: CATSYGTPRDTQYF
D: .; size: .; J: TRBJ1-2; V: TRBV3-1/TRBV3-2; DNA: TGTGCCACTGGAGGCTTCGGGGATGGCTACACCTTC; CDR3: CATGGFGDGYTF
D: .; size: .; J: TRBJ1-2; V: TRBV27; DNA: TGTGCCAGCAGTAAAGCCCATCAGGGAAACTATGGCTACACCTTC; CDR3: CASSKAHQGNYGYTF
D: .; size: .; J: TRBJ2-3; V: TRBV11-2; DNA: TGTGCCAGCAGCTTAGTGAGTGGGGATACGCAGTATTTT; CDR3: CASSLVSGDTQYF
D: .; size: .; J: TRBJ1-2; V: TRBV5-1; DNA: TGCGCCAGCAGCTCTTCCCGGCAGGCTAACTATGGCTACACCTTC; CDR3: CASSSSRQANYGYTF
D: .; size: .; J: TRBJ1-5; V: TRBV21-1; DNA: TGTGCCAGCAGCCCCCGAGGGACGAATCAGCCCCAGCATTTT; CDR3: CASSPRGTNQPQHF
D: TRBD1; size: .; J: TRBJ1-2; V: TRBV7-9; DNA: TGTGCCAGCAGCTTCGGGACAGGGGCCCGCTATGGCTACACCTTC; CDR3: CASSFGTGARYGYTF
D: .; size: .; J: TRBJ1-1; V: TRBV27; DNA: TGTGCCAGCAGTTTATATCGGGGGAGGGGGATAAGGAGACGGGAGAACACTGAAGCTTTCTTT; CDR3: CASSLYRGRGIRRRENTEAFF
D: TRBD2; size: .; J: TRBJ2-3; V: TRBV7-3; DNA: TGTGCCAGCAGCCAAATAGCGGGGGCGACAGATACGCAGTATTTT; CDR3: CASSQIAGATDTQYF
D: .; size: .; J: TRBJ2-2; V: TRBV9; DNA: TGTGCCAGCAGCGTAGCGGCCAGGGTTGACACCGGGGAGCTGTTTTTT; CDR3: CASSVAARVDTGELFF
D: .; size: .; J: TRBJ2-2; V: TRBV7-8; DNA: TGTGCCAGCAGCTTAGGGGGTAGGGCCGGGGAGCTGTTTTTT; CDR3: CASSLGGRAGELFF
D: .; size: .; J: TRBJ2-2; V: TRBV10-3; DNA: TGTGCCATTTCCTTCGCGGGGACCGGGGAGCTGTTTTTT; CDR3: CAISFAGTGELFF
D: TRBD1; size: .; J: TRBJ1-1; V: TRBV29-1; DNA: TGCAGCGGCCGGGACAGGGACACTGAAGCTTTCTTT; CDR3: CSGRDRDTEAFF
D: TRBD1; size: .; J: TRBJ1-1; V: TRBV18; DNA: TGTGCCAGCCGGGGACAGGAGCTCACTGAAGCTTTCTTT; CDR3: CASRGQELTEAFF
D: .; size: few; J: TRBJ1-1; V: TRBV7-8; DNA: TGTGCCAGCAGCTTAGCTTCGGAGAGGACTGAAGCTTTCTTT; CDR3: CASSLASERTEAFF